These T cell receptor beta chains were read from a single sample in a study of T cells in Graves' hyperthyroidism and ophthalmopathy. Using its own MiXCR run on the multiplex PCR reads, TCRdb lists one record per CDR3 protein. The sample lists 92,000 or so distinct CDR3 sequences; roughly 49% were seen once. Material: blood. All receptors come from a woman between 35 and 50 years old with Graves' hyperthyroidism. Both conserved end residues are part of each CDR3. Each record gives: D gene, V gene, clone size, J gene, CDR3 protein, CDR3 DNA. A D gene is named only where the DNA matches it firmly. Clone size is not always given. Where it is, it says once, few, many or a class for expanded clones.

TRBD1	TRBV25-1	.	TRBJ2-2	CASSASGQAGELFF	TGTGCCAGCAGTGCTTCGGGACAGGCCGGGGAGCTGTTTTTT
TRBD1	TRBV5-1	few	TRBJ1-1	CASSGTGPMNTEAFF	TGCGCCAGCAGCGGGACAGGGCCCATGAACACTGAAGCTTTCTTT
TRBD1	TRBV6-6	.	TRBJ1-1	CASTSPTGVTNTEAFF	TGTGCCAGCACTTCCCCGACAGGGGTGACAAACACTGAAGCTTTCTTT
TRBD1	TRBV6-6	many	TRBJ1-2	CASSTPGGQGTYGYTF	TGTGCCAGCAGTACGCCGGGGGGACAGGGGACCTATGGCTACACCTTC
TRBD1	TRBV19	.	TRBJ2-7	CASSTGGDEQYF	TGTGCCAGTAGCACAGGGGGCGACGAGCAGTACTTC
.	TRBV28	many	TRBJ2-5	CASGRKYQETQYF	TGTGCCAGCGGACGGAAATACCAAGAGACCCAGTACTTC
TRBD2	TRBV15	.	TRBJ2-5	CATSPPTSGRQETQYF	TGTGCCACCAGCCCGCCGACTAGCGGGCGCCAAGAGACCCAGTACTTC
.	TRBV5-4	few	TRBJ2-3	CASSLAATTDTQYF	TGTGCCAGCAGCTTGGCCGCCACCACAGATACGCAGTATTTT
TRBD2	TRBV7-6	medium-sized	TRBJ2-7	CASSLGASGRVYEQYF	TGTGCCAGCAGCTTAGGGGCTAGCGGGAGGGTCTACGAGCAGTACTTC
.	TRBV12-3/TRBV12-4	many	TRBJ1-4	CASSSPAGEGEKLFF	TGTGCCAGCAGTTCCCCCGCAGGGGAGGGTGAAAAACTGTTTTTT
.	TRBV20-1	many	TRBJ1-1	CSAGRSAFF	TGCAGTGCCGGAAGGTCTGCTTTCTTT
.	TRBV7-6	many	TRBJ1-5	CASSPSPGPNNQPQHF	TGTGCCAGCAGCCCATCCCCCGGACCGAACAATCAGCCCCAGCATTTT
.	TRBV15	.	TRBJ1-6	CATSRDSPLHF	TGTGCCACCAGCAGAGATTCACCCCTCCACTTT
TRBD2	TRBV7-2	.	TRBJ2-7	CASRRLAGYEQYF	TGTGCCAGCAGAAGACTAGCGGGCTACGAGCAGTACTTC
.	TRBV25-1	.	TRBJ2-5	CASSEWRETQYF	TGTGCCAGCAGTGAATGGCGAGAGACCCAGTACTTC
TRBD1	TRBV13	once	TRBJ1-5	CASSRTGGAVQPQQF	TGTGCCAGCAGTCGGACAGGGGGCGCGGTTCAGCCCCAGCAGTTT
.	TRBV7-2	.	TRBJ2-5	CASSFIGETQYF	TGTGCCAGCAGCTTCATCGGGGAGACCCAGTACTTC
TRBD1	TRBV29-1	.	TRBJ2-5	CSRRGTGSQETQYF	TGCAGCAGGCGGGGGACAGGGAGCCAAGAGACCCAGTACTTC
TRBD1	TRBV2	many	TRBJ1-6	CASSAGQANSPLHF	TGTGCCAGCAGTGCTGGACAGGCTAATTCACCCCTCCACTTT
TRBD1	TRBV12-3/TRBV12-4	.	TRBJ1-4	CASRLTGEEKLFF	TGTGCCAGCAGACTTACAGGGGAGGAAAAACTGTTTTTT
TRBD1	TRBV29-1	.	TRBJ2-7	CSPAGTGENEQYF	TGCAGCCCCGCCGGGACAGGGGAGAACGAGCAGTACTTC
.	TRBV7-9	many	TRBJ2-2	CASSLVFGELFF	TGTGCCAGCAGCTTGGTGTTCGGGGAGCTGTTTTTT
.	TRBV7-9	.	TRBJ1-1	CASSLRGAEGAFF	TGTGCCAGCAGCCTGCGGGGGGCAGAGGGAGCTTTCTTT
TRBD1	TRBV6-5	few	TRBJ1-2	CASSYGVGTGLTNYGYTF	TGTGCCAGCAGTTACGGGGTCGGGACAGGACTCACCAACTATGGCTACACCTTC
TRBD1	TRBV15	.	TRBJ1-2	CATSRETGGDGYTF	TGTGCCACCAGCAGAGAGACAGGGGGCGATGGCTACACCTTC
.	TRBV13	few	TRBJ1-5	CASSLGPDPQPQHF	TGTGCCAGCAGCTTAGGCCCTGACCCTCAGCCCCAGCATTTT
TRBD1	TRBV29-1	.	TRBJ2-1	CSVVWTGKEFF	TGCAGCGTTGTGTGGACAGGGAAGGAGTTCTTC
TRBD2	TRBV6-5	many	TRBJ2-7	CASSYGLAGDEQYF	TGTGCCAGCAGTTACGGACTAGCGGGAGACGAGCAGTACTTC
TRBD2	TRBV2	many	TRBJ2-7	CATRQGLAGGPVWEQYF	TGTGCCACCAGACAGGGACTAGCGGGAGGGCCAGTTTGGGAGCAGTACTTC
.	TRBV7-2	.	TRBJ2-3	CASSQDTQYF	TGTGCCAGCAGCCAAGATACGCAGTATTTT
TRBD2	TRBV10-3	.	TRBJ2-6	CAISVPSGIDLGANVLTF	TGTGCCATCAGTGTCCCTAGCGGGATAGACCTTGGGGCCAACGTCCTGACTTTC
.	TRBV20-1	.	TRBJ2-5	CSAREGMGGTQYF	TGCAGTGCTAGGGAAGGGATGGGGGGGACCCAGTACTTC
.	TRBV19	.	TRBJ1-2	CASSIGAGSYGYTF	TGTGCCAGTAGTATCGGGGCAGGAAGTTATGGCTACACCTTC
.	TRBV9	many	TRBJ1-1	CASSVVPGTTEAFF	TGTGCCAGCAGCGTAGTTCCGGGTACCACTGAAGCTTTCTTT
.	TRBV29-1	.	TRBJ2-5	CSVVGVETQHF	TGCAGCGTTGTGGGAGTCGAGACCCAGCACTTC
.	TRBV2	.	TRBJ1-5	CASSEFGQGRNQPQHF	TGTGCCAGCAGTGAGTTCGGGCAGGGGCGCAATCAGCCCCAGCATTTT
.	TRBV29-1	.	TRBJ1-1	CSPPPGQNTEAFF	TGCAGCCCACCACCAGGCCAGAACACTGAAGCTTTCTTT
.	TRBV10-3	.	TRBJ2-2	CAISGTGELFF	TGTGCCATCAGTGGGACAGGGGAGCTGTTTTTT
.	TRBV7-9	many	TRBJ2-7	CASSPDSGEQYF	TGTGCCAGCAGCCCTGACAGCGGGGAGCAGTACTTC
TRBD1	TRBV5-1	.	TRBJ1-2	CASSSGQGPYGYTF	TGCGCCAGCAGCTCCGGACAGGGGCCCTATGGCTACACCTTC
.	TRBV20-1	.	TRBJ2-1	CSARPLRTAYNEQFF	TGCAGTGCTAGGCCCCTCCGGACAGCCTACAATGAGCAGTTCTTC
.	TRBV7-9	many	TRBJ1-5	CASSLIGDQPQHF	TGTGCCAGCAGTTTGATAGGGGATCAGCCCCAGCATTTT
.	TRBV5-5	many	TRBJ1-6	CASSLALGNANSPLHF	TGTGCCAGCAGCTTGGCCCTCGGGAACGCGAATTCACCCCTCCACTTT
.	TRBV5-1	many	TRBJ2-5	CASSLSWLGETQYF	TGCGCCAGCAGCTTGAGTTGGCTTGGGGAGACCCAGTACTTC
TRBD1	TRBV5-1	many	TRBJ2-7	CASSWGTGGSYEQYF	TGCGCCAGCAGCTGGGGGACAGGGGGTTCCTACGAGCAGTACTTC
.	TRBV19	.	TRBJ1-5	CASSIGTGEDQPQHF	TGTGCCAGTAGTATTGGGACCGGGGAGGACCAGCCCCAGCATTTT
.	TRBV6-5	.	TRBJ1-2	CASSYSGRYTF	TGTGCCAGCAGTTACTCGGGCAGATACACCTTC
.	TRBV5-5	many	TRBJ1-1	CASSRPMNTEAFF	TGTGCCAGCAGCCGTCCTATGAACACTGAAGCTTTCTTT
.	TRBV10-3	.	TRBJ1-5	CAISELGLGQPQHF	TGTGCCATCAGTGAGTTAGGGCTTGGTCAGCCCCAGCATTTT
TRBD1	TRBV2	many	TRBJ1-5	CASSGQGANQPQHF	TGTGCCAGCAGTGGGCAGGGGGCCAATCAGCCCCAGCATTTT
TRBD1	TRBV7-8	many	TRBJ2-7	CASSLGDRSYEQYF	TGTGCCAGCAGCTTAGGGGACAGATCCTACGAGCAGTACTTC
.	TRBV5-4	.	TRBJ2-5	CASSLVPGGQETQYF	TGTGCCAGCAGCTTAGTGCCCGGGGGCCAAGAGACCCAGTACTTC